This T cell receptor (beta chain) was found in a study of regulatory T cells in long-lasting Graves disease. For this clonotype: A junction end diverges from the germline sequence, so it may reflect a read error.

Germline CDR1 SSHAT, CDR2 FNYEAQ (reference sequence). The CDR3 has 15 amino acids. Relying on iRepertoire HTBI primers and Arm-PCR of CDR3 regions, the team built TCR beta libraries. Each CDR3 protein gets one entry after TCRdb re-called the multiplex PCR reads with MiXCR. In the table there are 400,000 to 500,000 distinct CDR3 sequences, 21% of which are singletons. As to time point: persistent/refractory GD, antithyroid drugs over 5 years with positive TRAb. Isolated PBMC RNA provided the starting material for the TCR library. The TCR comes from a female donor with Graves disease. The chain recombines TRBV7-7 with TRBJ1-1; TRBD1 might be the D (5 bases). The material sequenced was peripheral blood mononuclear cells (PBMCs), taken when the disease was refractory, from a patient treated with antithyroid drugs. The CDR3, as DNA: TGTGCTAGCACCCTCCGCTCCGGAGGGGAGGCTGAAGCTTTCTTT. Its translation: CASTLRSGGEAEAFF.